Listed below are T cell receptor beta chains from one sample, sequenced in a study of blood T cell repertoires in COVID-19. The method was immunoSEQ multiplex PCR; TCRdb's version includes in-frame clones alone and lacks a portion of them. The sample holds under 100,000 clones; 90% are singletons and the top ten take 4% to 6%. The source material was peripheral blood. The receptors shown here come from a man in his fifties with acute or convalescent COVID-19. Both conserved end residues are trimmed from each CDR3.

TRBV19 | ASSISGEGEKLF
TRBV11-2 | ASSPGGVGRGANVLT
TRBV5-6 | ASSFRVTNYGYT
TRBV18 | ASSPDRTTNEKLF
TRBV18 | ASSPLGTSPGGADTQY
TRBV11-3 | ASTTGHGLAGTDTQY
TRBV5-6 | ASSLADRGWGYT
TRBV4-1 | ASSQGIQGAVYGYT
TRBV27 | ASSLGHAGEQY
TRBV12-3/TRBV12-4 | ASGERGNEQF
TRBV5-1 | ASSLGGLATYNEQF
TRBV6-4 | ASIWTSGYNEQF
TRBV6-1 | ASSEEGTAGEKLF
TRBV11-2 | ASSPQQGLYEQY
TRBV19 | ASSTAGTGVYEQY
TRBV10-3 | AISESGPGVTNYGYT
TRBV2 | ASSVGQVATNEKLF
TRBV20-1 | SALRTGGYT
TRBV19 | ASSISREQPQH
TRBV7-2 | ASSLYGSYNEQF
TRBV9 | ASGGTGERNTIY
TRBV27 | ASSSPGRARYEQY
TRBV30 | AWSFDRGTEAF
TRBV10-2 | ATGYSGAGELF
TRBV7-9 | ASSPQSEIEAF
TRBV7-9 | ASGRGNTEAF
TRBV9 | ASSVTRSVTGELF
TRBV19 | ASSIQWTLNYGYT
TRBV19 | ASSTPGHNTEAF
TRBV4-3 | ASSQGLAGNEQF
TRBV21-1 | ASSNGGVAT
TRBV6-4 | ASSESGTSGTQY
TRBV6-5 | ASSRGETNEQF
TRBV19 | ASSIAISTDTQY
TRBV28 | ASRAGTNTEAF
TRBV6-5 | ASSYEGALLGEQY
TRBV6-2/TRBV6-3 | TSSHQGLNEKLF
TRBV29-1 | SVGQGWEKLF
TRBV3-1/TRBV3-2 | ASSQRSDTQY
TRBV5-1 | ASSLAGGSGANVLT
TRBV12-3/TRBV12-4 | ASSPGGNQPQH
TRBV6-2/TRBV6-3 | ASSDGTGGGNQPQH
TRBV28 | ASRGTGRTEAF
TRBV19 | ASSLSGTSGATYNEQF
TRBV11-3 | ASSLVPGLAVSYNEQF
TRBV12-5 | ARGSQGSGYEQY
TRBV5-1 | ASSPGQTLQETQY